Below are 23 T cell receptor beta chains sequenced from a single sample in a study of blood T cells in healthy people across ages. With a J-beta primer mix and a sample-barcoded 5' primer, a second PCR ran roughly 6 to 11 cycles. Via MiXCR, TCRdb re-called the 5' RACE reads, giving one row per CDR3 protein. The data contain some 900,000 distinct CDR3 sequences, around 46% of them singletons. Source material: blood. The source of these receptors is a man aged 30 to 45 in good health.

The V call is TRBV2, the J call TRBJ2-2; TRBD2 aligns across 8 bases. The CDR3 extends over 16 amino acids. Germline CDR1 reads SNHLY; CDR2 reads FYNNEI. With 5 bases clipped from V and 2 bases from J, the junction kept 7 bases outside the gene matches. CDR3 region: CASSLSGDLNTGELFF. The CDR3 region has the DNA TGTGCCAGCAGTCTTAGCGGGGACCTAAACACCGGGGAGCTGTTTTTT.

The chain is built from TRBV20-1 and TRBJ2-5, with D possibly matching TRBD2 (6 bases). CDR3 size: 14 residues. The germline gives CDR1 DFQATT, CDR2 SNEGSKA (reference sequence). V lost 0 bases and J 4 bases, leaving 12 bases between the germline ends. CDR3 amino acids: CSAREPLASETQYF. CDR3 DNA sequence: TGCAGTGCTAGAGAGCCGCTAGCGTCAGAGACCCAGTACTTC.

The gene calls are TRBV7-8 and TRBJ1-6, with 7 bases lining up with TRBD1. Germline trimming cut 5 bases from V and 9 bases from J; bases unmatched to any gene: 16. Germline V gene data show CDR1 as SGHVS and CDR2 as FQNEAQ. CDR3 length: 17 amino acids. The CDR3 sequence is CASSPTSDRVNGSPLHF. CDR3 DNA: TGTGCCAGCAGCCCTACGTCCGACAGGGTAAATGGTTCACCCCTCCACTTT.

This sequence joins TRBV20-1 and TRBJ1-1; 8 bases line up with TRBD1. J lost 0 bases, V lost 6 bases, and 6 bases had no gene match. Germline CDR1 is DFQATT and CDR2 is SNEGSKA (reference sequence). The CDR3 has 14 amino acids. The CDR3 nucleotides are TGCAGTGCCCATAGGACAGGGCTGAACACTGAAGCTTTCTTT. Amino acids: CSAHRTGLNTEAFF.

The chain has TRBV6-1 and TRBJ1-6; 9 positions match TRBD1. V shed 4 bases and J 10 bases; nucleotides not matched to a gene: 8. This CDR3 is 15 amino acids long. Germline V lookup: CDR1 MNHNS, CDR2 SASEGT. This chain's CDR3 is CASSVRTGEGSPLHF. CDR3 nucleotide sequence: TGTGCCAGCAGTGTTAGGACAGGGGAAGGATCACCCCTCCACTTT.

This clonotype was recorded a few times. V gene TRBV20-1 combines with J gene TRBJ2-1; TRBD2 might be the D (6 bases). The CDR3 is 12 residues long. With 3 bases removed from V and 9 bases from J, the gap between germline ends came to 12 bases. Germline lookup yields CDR1 DFQATT and CDR2 SNEGSKA (reference sequence). CDR3 loop: CSARWEAAEQFF. For the CDR3, the DNA is TGCAGTGCTAGGTGGGAGGCGGCTGAGCAGTTCTTC.

The rearrangement links TRBV9 to TRBJ2-5, with 10 bases identical to TRBD2. V gave up 4 bases and J gave up 5 bases; unmatched junction bases: 8. This CDR3 contains 15 residues. Germline V gene sequence: CDR1 SGDLS, CDR2 YYNGEE. The CDR3 DNA is TGTGCCAGCAGCCCCCAACTAGCGGGGAGGGAGACCCAGTACTTC. Translated, it gives CASSPQLAGRETQYF.

This clonotype has at least ten counts. The chain links TRBV4-3 to TRBJ2-3; D uncertain. This CDR3 has 14 amino acids. In germline, CDR1 is LGHNA, CDR2 YSLEER. V lost 4 bases and J 5 bases, leaving 13 bases between the germline ends. The CDR3 nucleotides are TGCGCCAGCAGCCCGAGGCCGCCGGTAGATACGCAGTATTTT. It encodes CASSPRPPVDTQYF.

Only a few counts were recorded for this clonotype. The chain couples TRBV6-4 to TRBJ2-1; TRBD2 agrees at 10 bases. V was pared by 5 bases and J by 6 bases, with 10 bases of the junction left unmatched. This CDR3 contains 16 residues. Germline values: CDR1 MRHNA, CDR2 SNTAGT. The CDR3 DNA reads as TGTGCCAGCAGTACTACCGGGACTAGCGCCGCCAATGAGCAGTTCTTC. Translated, it gives CASSTTGTSAANEQFF.

This clonotype was seen a few times. The genes are TRBV29-1 and TRBJ2-5; D is unclear. V shed 4 bases and J shed 2 bases, with 17 bases lying between them. The germline gives CDR1 SQVTM, CDR2 ANQGSEA. The CDR3 runs to 15 residues. This CDR3 reads CSVVGRARRQETQYF. The CDR3, as DNA: TGCAGCGTTGTTGGTCGGGCAAGAAGACAAGAGACCCAGTACTTC.

This clonotype was counted a few times. This sequence joins TRBV6-5 and TRBJ2-7; perhaps TRBD2 as D (6 bases). CDR1 MNHEY and CDR2 SVGAGI come from the germline V gene. This CDR3 region has 16 residues. Trimming took off 2 bases at V and 2 bases at J, with 16 bases between the two ends. CDR3 loop: CASSYLTSVSAYEQYF. The CDR3 DNA reads as TGTGCCAGCAGTTACCTGACTAGTGTAAGCGCCTACGAGCAGTACTTC.

V usage is TRBV6-5 and J usage is TRBJ2-7; D is perhaps TRBD2 (6 bases). Germline V gives CDR1 MNHEY, CDR2 SVGAGI. V was pared by 2 bases and J by 6 bases, with 11 bases between. This CDR3 region has 13 residues. CDR3 DNA sequence: TGTGCCAGCAGTTACGGGGGGTACTCCGAGCAGTACTTC. Translated: CASSYGGYSEQYF.

This clonotype has just a few counts. J is TRBJ2-3 and V is TRBV12-3 or TRBV12-4, with D unclear. Trimming pared 4 bases from V and 7 bases from J, leaving 9 bases between. The CDR3 sequence is 12 residues long. CDR3 sequence: CASSSTPNTQYF. The CDR3 DNA follows: TGTGCCAGCAGTTCGACCCCGAATACGCAGTATTTT.

The rearrangement links TRBV2 to TRBJ2-3, with D possibly matching TRBD2 (6 bases). Germline CDR1 SNHLY, CDR2 FYNNEI. The V end lost 10 bases, the J end lost 1 base, and 15 bases lay between the germline ends. The CDR3 is 14 residues long. This CDR3 reads CAITGEEGTDTQYF. The CDR3 bases are TGTGCCATTACGGGGGAGGAGGGCACAGATACGCAGTATTTT.

This clonotype was found a few times. This rearrangement joins TRBV6-1 to TRBJ1-2, with D perhaps matching TRBD1 (6 bases). V was cut by 2 bases and J by 4 bases, with 17 bases left in between. The germline V gene has CDR1 MNHNS and CDR2 SASEGT. The CDR3 consists of 16 residues. CDR3: CASSENGGQGRYGYTF. DNA of the CDR3: TGTGCCAGCAGTGAAAATGGCGGGCAGGGGCGCTATGGCTACACCTTC.

The chain has TRBV20-1 and TRBJ2-3; 7 bases are shared with TRBD1. CDR3 size: 17 residues. Germline V gene lookup returns CDR1 DFQATT and CDR2 SNEGSKA (reference sequence). Trimming at V came to 0 bases and at J to 6 bases, leaving 15 bases not matched to a gene. In DNA form, the CDR3 reads TGCAGTGCTAGAGATCTGAAGGGGGCCCAACTAGGGGATACGCAGTATTTT. This codes for CSARDLKGAQLGDTQYF.

The chain employs TRBV11-2 and TRBJ2-1, with 10 bases matching TRBD2. Losses at the gene ends were 2 bases for V and 6 bases for J; bases not matched to a gene: 4. The CDR3 is made up of 15 amino acids. The V gene's germline CDR1 is SGHAT and CDR2 FQNNGV. This CDR3 is CASSLSGGAINEQFF. CDR3 coding DNA: TGTGCCAGCAGCTTAAGCGGGGGGGCGATCAATGAGCAGTTCTTC.

The chain combines TRBV20-1 with TRBJ2-1; TRBD2 agrees at 10 bases. Germline loops: CDR1 DFQATT, CDR2 SNEGSKA (reference sequence). The CDR3 loop spans 14 amino acids. CDR3: CSALSGGARNEQFF. The DNA for the CDR3 is TGCAGCGCCCTAAGCGGGGGGGCCAGAAATGAGCAGTTCTTC.

V and J are TRBV25-1 and TRBJ1-6, with 7 positions matching TRBD1. The junction had 10 bases not matched to a gene; V was cut back by 4 bases and J by 4 bases. Germline CDR1 and CDR2: MGHDK and SYGVNS. The CDR3 extends over 17 amino acids. The CDR3 reads CASSGYNRGSYNSPLHF. In nucleotides, the CDR3 is TGTGCCAGCAGTGGTTACAACAGGGGCTCTTATAATTCACCCCTCCACTTT.

The chain combines TRBV6-2 or TRBV6-3 with TRBJ1-4; tentative D call: TRBD1 (5 bases). V dropped 6 bases and J dropped 5 bases, with 10 bases sitting between them. Germline values: CDR1 MNHEY, CDR2 SVGEGT. The CDR3 has 13 amino acids. The chain's CDR3 is CASRGVLNEKLFF. CDR3 DNA: TGTGCCAGCAGAGGGGTTCTGAATGAAAAACTGTTTTTT.

The gene calls are TRBV12-3 or TRBV12-4 and TRBJ1-1; no clear D. CDR3 length: 15 amino acids. V lost 5 bases, J lost 0 bases, and 13 bases lay in between. CDR3 protein: CASSAPRAMNTEAFF. Written as DNA, the CDR3 is TGTGCCAGCAGTGCACCCAGAGCCATGAACACTGAAGCTTTCTTT.

This chain links TRBV28 with TRBJ1-5, with unresolved D. The CDR3 contains 16 residues. V lost 9 bases, J lost 0 bases, and 18 bases lay in between. Germline values: CDR1 MDHEN, CDR2 SYDVKM. DNA of the CDR3: TGTGCCAGTAGAACTACCAGACGCCATAGCAATCAGCCCCAGCATTTT. Translating it yields CASRTTRRHSNQPQHF.

This clonotype was detected only a few times. The rearrangement joins TRBV21-1 to TRBJ2-5; the listed D gene, TRBD1, was not tested against the DNA. TRBV21-1 is a known pseudogene. CDR3 size: 15 residues. This CDR3 reads CASSNERAGEETQYF. The CDR3 DNA reads TGTGCCAGCAGCAACGAGAGGGCAGGGGAAGAGACCCAGTACTTC.